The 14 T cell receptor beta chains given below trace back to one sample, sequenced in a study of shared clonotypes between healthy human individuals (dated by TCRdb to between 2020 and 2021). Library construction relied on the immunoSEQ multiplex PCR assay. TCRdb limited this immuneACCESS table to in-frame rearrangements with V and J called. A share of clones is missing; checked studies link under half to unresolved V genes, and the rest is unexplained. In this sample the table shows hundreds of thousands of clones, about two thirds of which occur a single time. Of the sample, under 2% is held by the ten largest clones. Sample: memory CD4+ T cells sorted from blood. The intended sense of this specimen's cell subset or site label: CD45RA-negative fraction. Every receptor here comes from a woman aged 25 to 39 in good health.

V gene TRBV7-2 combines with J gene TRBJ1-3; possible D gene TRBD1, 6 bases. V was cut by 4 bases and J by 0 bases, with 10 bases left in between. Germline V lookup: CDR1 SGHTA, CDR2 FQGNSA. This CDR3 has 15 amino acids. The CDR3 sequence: CASSSTGISGNTIYF. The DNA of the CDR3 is TGTGCCAGCAGCTCCACAGGGATCTCTGGAAACACCATATATTTT.

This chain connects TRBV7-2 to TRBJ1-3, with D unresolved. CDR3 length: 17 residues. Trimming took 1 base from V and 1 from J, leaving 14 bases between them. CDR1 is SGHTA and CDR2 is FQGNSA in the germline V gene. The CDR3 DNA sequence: TGTGCCAGCAGCTTAGTCTTCCCCGAGTATTCTGGAAACACCATATATTTT. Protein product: CASSLVFPEYSGNTIYF.

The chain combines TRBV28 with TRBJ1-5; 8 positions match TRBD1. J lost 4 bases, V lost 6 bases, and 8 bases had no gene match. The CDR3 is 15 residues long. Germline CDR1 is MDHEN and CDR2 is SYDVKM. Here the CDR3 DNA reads TGTGCCAGCAGAACGGACGGGACAGGTAATCAGCCCCAGCATTTT. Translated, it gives CASRTDGTGNQPQHF.

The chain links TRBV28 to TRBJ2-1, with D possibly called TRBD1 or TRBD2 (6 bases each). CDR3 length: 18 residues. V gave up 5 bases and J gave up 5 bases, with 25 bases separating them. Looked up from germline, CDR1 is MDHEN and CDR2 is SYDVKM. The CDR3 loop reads CASSPRLGRGRGDNEQFF. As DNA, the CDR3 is TGTGCCAGCAGTCCCCGGTTAGGTAGGGGAAGGGGGGACAATGAGCAGTTCTTC.

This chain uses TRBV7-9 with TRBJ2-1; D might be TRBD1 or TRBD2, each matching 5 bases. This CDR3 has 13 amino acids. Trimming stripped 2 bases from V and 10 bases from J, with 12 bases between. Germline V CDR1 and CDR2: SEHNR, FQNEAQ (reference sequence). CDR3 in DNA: TGTGCCAGCAGCTTACAGGGACCGACAGAGCAGTTCTTC. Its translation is CASSLQGPTEQFF.

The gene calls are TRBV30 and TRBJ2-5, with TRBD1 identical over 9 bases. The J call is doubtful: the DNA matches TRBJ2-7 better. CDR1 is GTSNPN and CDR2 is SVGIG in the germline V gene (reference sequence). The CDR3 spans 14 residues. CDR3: CAWSPTGGFYEQYF. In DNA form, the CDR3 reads TGTGCCTGGAGTCCGACAGGGGGTTTCTACGAGCAGTACTTC.

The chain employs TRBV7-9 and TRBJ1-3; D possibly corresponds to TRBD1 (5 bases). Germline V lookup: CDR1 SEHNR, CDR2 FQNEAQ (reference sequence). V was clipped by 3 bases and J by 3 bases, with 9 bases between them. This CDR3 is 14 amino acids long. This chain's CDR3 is CASSFGGVGNTIYF. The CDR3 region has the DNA TGTGCCAGCAGCTTTGGGGGGGTTGGAAACACCATATATTTT.

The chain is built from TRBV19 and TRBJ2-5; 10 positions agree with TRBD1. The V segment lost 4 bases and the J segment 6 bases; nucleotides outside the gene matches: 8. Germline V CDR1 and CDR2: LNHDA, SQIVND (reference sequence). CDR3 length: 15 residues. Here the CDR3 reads CASSTGTGARKTQYF. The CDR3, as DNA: TGTGCCAGTAGTACCGGGACAGGGGCTAGGAAGACCCAGTACTTC.

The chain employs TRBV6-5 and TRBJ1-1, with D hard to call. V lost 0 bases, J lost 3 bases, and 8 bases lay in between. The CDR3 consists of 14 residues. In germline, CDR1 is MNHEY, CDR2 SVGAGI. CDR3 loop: CASSYSGLDTEAFF. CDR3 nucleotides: TGTGCCAGCAGTTACTCCGGACTGGACACTGAAGCTTTCTTT.

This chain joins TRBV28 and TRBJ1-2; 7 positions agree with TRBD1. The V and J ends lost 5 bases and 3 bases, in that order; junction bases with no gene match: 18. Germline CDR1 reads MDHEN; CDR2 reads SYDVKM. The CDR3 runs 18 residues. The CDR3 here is CASSPIVGRDSQDYGYTF. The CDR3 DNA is TGTGCCAGCAGTCCAATAGTGGGGAGGGACAGTCAAGACTATGGCTACACCTTC.

Written as DNA, the CDR3 is TGTGCCAGCAAACGTGCGCGGCCAATAGCCTACGAGCAGTACTTC. Its protein product is CASKRARPIAYEQYF. This chain connects TRBV19 to TRBJ2-7; no clear D. V lost 9 bases to trimming and J lost 2 bases, with 20 bases between them. CDR3 length: 15 residues. The germline V gene encodes CDR1 LNHDA and CDR2 SQIVND (reference sequence).

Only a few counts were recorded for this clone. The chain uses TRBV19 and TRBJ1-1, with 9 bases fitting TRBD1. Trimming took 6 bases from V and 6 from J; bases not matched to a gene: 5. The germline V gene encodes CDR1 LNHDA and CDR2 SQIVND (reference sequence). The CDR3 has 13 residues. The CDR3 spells CASSPGQGPEAFF. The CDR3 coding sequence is TGTGCCAGTAGCCCGGGACAGGGCCCTGAAGCTTTCTTT.

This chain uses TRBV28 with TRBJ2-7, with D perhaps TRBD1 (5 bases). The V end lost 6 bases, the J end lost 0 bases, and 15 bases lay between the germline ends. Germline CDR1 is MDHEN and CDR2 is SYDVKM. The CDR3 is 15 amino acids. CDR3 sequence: CASRPTGVYSYEQYF. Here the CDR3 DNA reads TGTGCCAGCAGACCCACAGGTGTCTACTCCTACGAGCAGTACTTC.

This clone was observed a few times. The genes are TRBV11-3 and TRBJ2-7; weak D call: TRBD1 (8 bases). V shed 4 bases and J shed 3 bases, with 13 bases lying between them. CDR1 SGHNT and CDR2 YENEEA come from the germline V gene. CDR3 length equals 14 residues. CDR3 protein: CASSSTGGDYEQYF. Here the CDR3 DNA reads TGTGCCAGCAGCTCAACAGGGGGGGACTACGAGCAGTACTTC.